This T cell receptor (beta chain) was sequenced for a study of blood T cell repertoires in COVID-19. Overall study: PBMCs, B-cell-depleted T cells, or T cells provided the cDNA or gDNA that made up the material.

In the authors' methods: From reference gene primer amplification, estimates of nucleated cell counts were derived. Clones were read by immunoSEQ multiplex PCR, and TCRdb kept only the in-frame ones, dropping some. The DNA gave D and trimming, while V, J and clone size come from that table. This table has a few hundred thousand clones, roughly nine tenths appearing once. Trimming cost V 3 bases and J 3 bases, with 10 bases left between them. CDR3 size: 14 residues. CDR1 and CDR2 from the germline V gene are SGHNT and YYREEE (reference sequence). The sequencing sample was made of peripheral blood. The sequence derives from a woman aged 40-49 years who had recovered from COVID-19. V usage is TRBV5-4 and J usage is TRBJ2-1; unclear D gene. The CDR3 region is CASSYSEVYNEQFF. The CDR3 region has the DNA TGTGCCAGCAGCTACAGTGAAGTCTACAATGAGCAGTTCTTC.